These 15 T cell receptor beta chains were sequenced from one sample in a study of T cell responses to AZD1222 COVID-19 vaccine. Clones were sequenced by immunoSEQ multiplex PCR, and TCRdb holds only the in-frame ones, with some missing. The data show some 250,000 clones, with 90% to 95% seen just once and 0.5% to 0.65% held by the top ten. The sequencing used peripheral blood, collected 28 days after the second AZD1222 dose. The receptors were gathered from an adult who received the AZD1222 COVID-19 vaccine.

The chain combines TRBV7-2 with TRBJ1-1; 8 bases map to TRBD1. V lost 5 bases and J lost 4; bases outside the gene matches: 9. The CDR3 length is 15 residues. Germline CDR1 reads SGHTA; CDR2 reads FQGNSA. The chain's CDR3 is CASSIQSGTGTEAFF. In DNA, the CDR3 is TGTGCCAGCAGCATCCAGTCCGGGACAGGCACTGAAGCTTTCTTT.

This chain links TRBV4-3 with TRBJ1-4; TRBD1 is a possible D gene (6 bases). The V end lost 1 base, the J end lost 12 bases, and 18 bases lay between the germline ends. The CDR3 extends over 15 amino acids. Germline CDR1 reads LGHNA; CDR2 reads YSLEER. The CDR3, as DNA: TGCGCCAGCAGCCAAGGGGGGCCGGGACCCTGGGAACTGTTTTTT. Translated, it gives CASSQGGPGPWELFF.

The chain is built from TRBV28 and TRBJ1-3, with D maybe TRBD1 (5 bases). Germline V gene data show CDR1 as MDHEN and CDR2 as SYDVKM. Trimming pared 8 bases from V and 3 bases from J, leaving 20 bases between. This CDR3 has 16 amino acids. CDR3 sequence reads: CASGLTGRAYGNTIYF. The CDR3 nucleotides read TGTGCCAGCGGATTAACGGGACGGGCCTATGGAAACACCATATATTTT.

This rearrangement joins TRBV24-1 to TRBJ1-2, with no clear D. The CDR3 is 12 residues long. Trimming took 4 bases from V and 2 from J, leaving 4 bases between them. The germline CDR1 and CDR2 sequences are KGHDR and SFDVKD. The CDR3 sequence is CATSEANYGYTF. The CDR3 DNA reads TGTGCCACCAGTGAGGCAAACTATGGCTACACCTTC.

This rearrangement joins TRBV9 to TRBJ1-3; TRBD1 matches at 7 bases. CDR1 and CDR2 from the germline V gene are SGDLS and YYNGEE. This CDR3 is 18 amino acids long. V lost 4 bases and J lost 0; bases outside the gene matches: 13. The CDR3 region has the DNA TGTGCCAGCAGCCCTCGACAGGGATTTCCCAACTCTGGAAACACCATATATTTT. It translates to CASSPRQGFPNSGNTIYF.

The rearrangement uses TRBV3-1 (or the pseudogene TRBV3-2) and TRBJ1-6, with D unresolved. Trimming pared 0 bases from V and 15 bases from J, leaving 12 bases between. Germline lookup yields CDR1 LGHDT and CDR2 YNNKEL (reference sequence). This CDR3 has 13 amino acids. CDR3 in amino acids: CASSQEAPTHLHF. CDR3 sequence (DNA): TGTGCCAGCAGCCAAGAGGCCCCTACTCACCTCCACTTT.

V is TRBV19 and J is TRBJ1-6; D perhaps matches TRBD1 (5 bases). Per germline, CDR1 LNHDA and CDR2 SQIVND (reference sequence). Trimming pared 3 bases from V and 13 bases from J, leaving 13 bases between. The CDR3 extends over 13 amino acids. This CDR3 reads CASSIDRGRPLHF. The CDR3 DNA reads TGTGCCAGTAGTATTGACCGGGGCCGGCCCCTCCACTTT.

A single count supports this clone. The chain employs TRBV14 and TRBJ2-5, with 7 bases lining up with TRBD2. Germline CDR1 is SGHDN and CDR2 is FVKESK. V dropped 1 base and J dropped 2; count of bases not matched to a gene: 7. The CDR3 is 16 amino acids. The CDR3 nucleotides read TGTGCCAGCAGCCAAGTGGGGGGGGGTCTGCAAGAGACCCAGTACTTC. This codes for CASSQVGGGLQETQYF.

The chain employs TRBV29-1 and TRBJ1-1, with no clear D. The germline gives CDR1 SQVTM, CDR2 ANQGSEA. The V gene lost 2 bases and the J gene lost 7 bases, with 11 bases spanning the gap. This CDR3 spans 12 amino acids. The CDR3, as DNA: TGCAGCGTTGAAATTGGTTTGGGTGAAGCTTTCTTT. Translating gives CSVEIGLGEAFF.

V and J are TRBV21-1 and TRBJ2-2; the D call in the table, TRBD2, was not verified against the DNA. TRBV21-1 is noted as a pseudogene. This CDR3 comprises 16 residues. CDR3 sequence reads: CASTLGHSGETGELFF. The CDR3 region has the DNA TGTGCCAGCACCTTAGGACACAGCGGGGAAACCGGGGAGCTGTTTTTT.

This clone appeared once. The rearrangement uses TRBV2 and TRBJ1-2; D is undetermined. The CDR3 covers 12 residues. V lost 6 bases, J lost 7 bases, and 12 bases lay in between. From germline, CDR1 is SNHLY and CDR2 FYNNEI. As DNA, the CDR3 is TGTGCCAGCAGCCAGGATTTCCGTGGCTACACCTTC. Translation gives CASSQDFRGYTF.

CDR3 sequence: CAIGLAGGSYNEQFF. CDR3 coding DNA: TGTGCCATTGGACTAGCGGGGGGCTCCTACAATGAGCAGTTCTTC. This chain connects TRBV19 to TRBJ2-1; 14 bases match TRBD2. Trimming at V came to 10 bases and at J to 0 bases, leaving 2 bases not matched to a gene. This CDR3 spans 15 amino acids. Germline CDR1 is LNHDA and CDR2 is SQIVND (reference sequence).

The rearrangement uses TRBV5-8 and TRBJ2-5; 9 bases agree with TRBD2. CDR3 size: 13 residues. Germline loops: CDR1 SGHTS, CDR2 YDEGEE. Trimming removed 2 bases from V and 5 bases from J; junction bases left unmatched: 1. In DNA, the CDR3 is TGTGCCAGCAGCTTCCTAGCGGGGGAGACCCAGTACTTC. Translation: CASSFLAGETQYF. The variable domain in full, completed from reference TRBV5-8 and TRBJ2-5, reads EAGVTQSPTHLIKTRGQQATLRCSPISGHTSVYWYQQALGLGLQFLLWYDEGEERNRGNFPPRFSGRQFPNYSSELNVNALELEDSALYLCASSFLAGETQYFGPGTRLLVL.

CDR3 sequence: CASSYKTGMGNTEAFF. The CDR3 DNA reads as TGTGCCAGCAGTTACAAGACAGGGATGGGGAACACTGAAGCTTTCTTT. This chain joins TRBV6-5 and TRBJ1-1; 7 nucleotides line up with TRBD1. Trimming cost V 2 bases and J 1 base; bases outside gene matches: 7. This CDR3 contains 16 residues. Germline V lookup: CDR1 MNHEY, CDR2 SVGAGI.

The rearrangement uses TRBV28 and TRBJ1-5; no definite D call. Germline V gene lookup returns CDR1 MDHEN and CDR2 SYDVKM. Trimming cost V 10 bases and J 8 bases, with 21 bases left between them. This CDR3 contains 14 residues. CDR3: CATFPGVPGKPQHF. CDR3 DNA: TGTGCCACCTTCCCCGGGGTCCCCGGGAAGCCCCAGCATTTT.